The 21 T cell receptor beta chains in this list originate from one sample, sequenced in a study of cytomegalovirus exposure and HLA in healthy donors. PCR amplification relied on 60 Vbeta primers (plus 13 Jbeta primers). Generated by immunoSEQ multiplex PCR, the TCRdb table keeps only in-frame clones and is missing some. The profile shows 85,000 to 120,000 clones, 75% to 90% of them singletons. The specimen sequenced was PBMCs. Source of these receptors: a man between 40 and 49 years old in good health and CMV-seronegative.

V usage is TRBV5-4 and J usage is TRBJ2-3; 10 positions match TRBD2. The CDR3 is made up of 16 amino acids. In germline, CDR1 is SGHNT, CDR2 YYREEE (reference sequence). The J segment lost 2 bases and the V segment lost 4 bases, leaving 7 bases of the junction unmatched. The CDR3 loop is CASSRMSGGATDTQYF. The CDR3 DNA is TGTGCCAGCAGCCGTATGAGCGGGGGGGCCACAGATACGCAGTATTTT.

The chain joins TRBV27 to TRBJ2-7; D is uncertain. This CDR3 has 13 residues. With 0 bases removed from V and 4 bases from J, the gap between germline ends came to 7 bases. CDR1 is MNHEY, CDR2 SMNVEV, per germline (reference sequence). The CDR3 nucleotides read TGTGCCAGCAGTTTATCACCGACATACGAGCAGTACTTC. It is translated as CASSLSPTYEQYF.

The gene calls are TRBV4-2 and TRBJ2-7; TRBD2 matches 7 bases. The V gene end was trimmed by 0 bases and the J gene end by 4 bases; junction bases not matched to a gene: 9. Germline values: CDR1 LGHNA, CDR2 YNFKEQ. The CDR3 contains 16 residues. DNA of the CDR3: TGTGCCAGCAGCCAAGATTCTGGACTAGGTGAATACGAGCAGTACTTC. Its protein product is CASSQDSGLGEYEQYF.

The CDR3 DNA reads TGTGCTAGTGGACAGCGCAATCAGCCCCAGCATTTT. This codes for CASGQRNQPQHF. The chain links TRBV12-5 to TRBJ1-5; D is unresolved. The germline V and J ends were trimmed by 6 bases and 2 bases, with 5 bases remaining between them. The CDR3 sequence is 12 residues long. CDR1 and CDR2 (germline): LGHNT, FRNRAP.

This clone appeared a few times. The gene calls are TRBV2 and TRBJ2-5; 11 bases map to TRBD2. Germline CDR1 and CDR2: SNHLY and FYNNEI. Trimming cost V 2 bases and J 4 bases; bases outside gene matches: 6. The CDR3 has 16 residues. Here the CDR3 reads CASSESLAGGLETQYF. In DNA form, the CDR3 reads TGTGCCAGCAGTGAATCGTTAGCGGGGGGGCTAGAGACCCAGTACTTC.

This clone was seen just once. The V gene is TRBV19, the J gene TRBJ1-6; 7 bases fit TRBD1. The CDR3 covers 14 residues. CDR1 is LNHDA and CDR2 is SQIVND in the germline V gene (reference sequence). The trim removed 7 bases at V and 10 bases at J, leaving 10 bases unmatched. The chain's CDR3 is CASTPDRFGSPLHF. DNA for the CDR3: TGTGCCAGTACCCCGGACAGGTTCGGCTCACCCCTCCACTTT. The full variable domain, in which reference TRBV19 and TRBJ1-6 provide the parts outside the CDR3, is DGGITQSPKYLFRKEGQNVTLSCEQNLNHDAMYWYRQDPGQGLRLIYYSQIVNDFQKGDIAEGYSVSREKKESFPLTVTSAQKNPTAFYLCASTPDRFGSPLHFGNGTRLTVT.

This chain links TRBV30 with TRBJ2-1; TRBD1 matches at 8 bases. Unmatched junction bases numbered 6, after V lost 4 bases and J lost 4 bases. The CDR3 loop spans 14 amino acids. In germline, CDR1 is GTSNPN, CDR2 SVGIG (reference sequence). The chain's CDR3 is CAWTNGQGYNEQFF. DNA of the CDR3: TGTGCCTGGACAAACGGACAGGGATACAATGAGCAGTTCTTC.

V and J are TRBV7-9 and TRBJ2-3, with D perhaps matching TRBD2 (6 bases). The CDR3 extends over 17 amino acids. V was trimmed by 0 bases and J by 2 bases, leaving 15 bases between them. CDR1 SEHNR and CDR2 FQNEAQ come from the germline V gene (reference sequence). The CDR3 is CASSLAVRAGFTDTQYF. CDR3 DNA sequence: TGTGCCAGCAGCTTAGCAGTCAGGGCGGGATTCACAGATACGCAGTATTTT. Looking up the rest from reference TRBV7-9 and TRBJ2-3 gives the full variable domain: DTGVSQNPRHKITKRGQNVTFRCDPISEHNRLYWYRQTLGQGPEFLTYFQNEAQLEKSRLLSDRFSAERPKGSFSTLEIQRTEQGDSAMYLCASSLAVRAGFTDTQYFGPGTRLTVL.

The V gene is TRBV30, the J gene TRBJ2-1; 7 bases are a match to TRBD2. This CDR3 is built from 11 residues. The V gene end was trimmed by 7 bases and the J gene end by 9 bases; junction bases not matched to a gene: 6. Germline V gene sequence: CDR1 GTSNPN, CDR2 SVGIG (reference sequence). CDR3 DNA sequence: TGTGCCTCCTTAGCGGGCCGTGAGCAGTTCTTC. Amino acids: CASLAGREQFF.

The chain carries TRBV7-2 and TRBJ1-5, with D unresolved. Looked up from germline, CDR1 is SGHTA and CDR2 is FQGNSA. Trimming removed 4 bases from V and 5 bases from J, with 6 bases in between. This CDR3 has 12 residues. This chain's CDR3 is CASSSDYQPQHF. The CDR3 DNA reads TGTGCCAGCAGCTCCGACTATCAGCCCCAGCATTTT.

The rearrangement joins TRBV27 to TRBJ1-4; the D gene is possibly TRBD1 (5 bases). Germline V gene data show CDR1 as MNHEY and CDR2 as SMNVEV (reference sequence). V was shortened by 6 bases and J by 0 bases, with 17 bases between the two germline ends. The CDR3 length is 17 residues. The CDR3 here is CASRGLGVSATNEKLFF. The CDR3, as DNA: TGTGCCAGCAGGGGACTTGGGGTCTCTGCAACTAATGAAAAACTGTTTTTT.

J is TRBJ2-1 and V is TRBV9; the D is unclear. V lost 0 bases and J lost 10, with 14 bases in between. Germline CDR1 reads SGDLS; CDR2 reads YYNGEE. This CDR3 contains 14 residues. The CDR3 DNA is TGTGCCAGCAGCGTAGCTCCAGCGAATCGGGAGCAGTTCTTC. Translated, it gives CASSVAPANREQFF. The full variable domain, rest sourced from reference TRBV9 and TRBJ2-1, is DSGVTQTPKHLITATGQRVTLRCSPRSGDLSVYWYQQSLDQGLQFLIQYYNGEERAKGNILERFSAQQFPDLHSELNLSSLELGDSALYFCASSVAPANREQFFGPGTRLTVL.

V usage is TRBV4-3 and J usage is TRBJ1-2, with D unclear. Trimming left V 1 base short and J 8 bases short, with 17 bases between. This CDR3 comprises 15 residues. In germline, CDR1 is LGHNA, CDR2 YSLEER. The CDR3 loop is CASSQAPEDLRGYTF. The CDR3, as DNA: TGCGCCAGCAGCCAAGCTCCAGAGGATCTAAGGGGCTACACCTTC.

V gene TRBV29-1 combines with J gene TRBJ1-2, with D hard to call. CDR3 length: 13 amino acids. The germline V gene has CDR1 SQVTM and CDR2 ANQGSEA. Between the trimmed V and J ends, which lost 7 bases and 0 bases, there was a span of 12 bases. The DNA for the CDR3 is TGCAGCGCCTTTACAGTATCTAACTATGGCTACACCTTC. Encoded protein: CSAFTVSNYGYTF.

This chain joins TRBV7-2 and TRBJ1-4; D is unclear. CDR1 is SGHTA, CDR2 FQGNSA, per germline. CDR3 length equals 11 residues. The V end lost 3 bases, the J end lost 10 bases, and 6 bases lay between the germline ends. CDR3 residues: CASSFPGKLFF. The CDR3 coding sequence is TGTGCCAGCAGCTTCCCAGGAAAACTGTTTTTT.

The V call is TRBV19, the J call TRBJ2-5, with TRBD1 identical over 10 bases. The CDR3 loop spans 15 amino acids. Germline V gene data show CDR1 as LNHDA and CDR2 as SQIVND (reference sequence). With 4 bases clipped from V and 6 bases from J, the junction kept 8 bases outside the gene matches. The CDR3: CASSTRDRGRQTQYF. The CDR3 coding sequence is TGTGCCAGTAGTACTAGGGACAGGGGAAGACAGACCCAGTACTTC.

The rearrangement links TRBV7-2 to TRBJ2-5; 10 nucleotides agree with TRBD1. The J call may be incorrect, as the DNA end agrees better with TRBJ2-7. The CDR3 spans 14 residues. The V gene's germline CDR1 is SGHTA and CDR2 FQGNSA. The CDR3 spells CASSPGTGVSEQYF. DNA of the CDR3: TGTGCCAGCAGCCCCGGGACAGGGGTTAGCGAGCAGTACTTC.

The CDR3 DNA sequence: TGTGCCAGCAGTGACCGGTTTTCGGTGACTGAAGCTTTCTTT. This sequence encodes CASSDRFSVTEAFF. This chain uses TRBV2 with TRBJ1-1; D ambiguous. V was shortened by 3 bases and J by 5 bases, with 13 bases between the two germline ends. The CDR3 sequence is 14 residues long. Germline V gene sequence: CDR1 SNHLY, CDR2 FYNNEI.

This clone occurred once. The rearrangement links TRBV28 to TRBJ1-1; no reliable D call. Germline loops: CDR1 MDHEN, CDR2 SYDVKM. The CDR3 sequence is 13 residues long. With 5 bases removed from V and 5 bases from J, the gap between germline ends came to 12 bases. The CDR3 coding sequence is TGTGCCAGCAGTAACACGCAAGTTACTGAAGCTTTCTTT. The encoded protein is CASSNTQVTEAFF.

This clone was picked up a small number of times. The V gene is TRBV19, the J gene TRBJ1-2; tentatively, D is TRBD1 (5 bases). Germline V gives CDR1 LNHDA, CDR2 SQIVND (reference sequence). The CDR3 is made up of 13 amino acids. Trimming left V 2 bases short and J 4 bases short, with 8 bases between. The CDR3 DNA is TGTGCCAGTAGTATAAGGGGCAGCTATGGCTACACCTTC. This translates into CASSIRGSYGYTF.

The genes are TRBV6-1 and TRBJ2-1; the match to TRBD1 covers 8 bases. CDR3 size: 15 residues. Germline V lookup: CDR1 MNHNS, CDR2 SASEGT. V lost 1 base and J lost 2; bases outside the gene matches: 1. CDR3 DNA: TGTGCCAGCAGTGAAGAACAGGGGGCCTACAATGAGCAGTTCTTC. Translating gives CASSEEQGAYNEQFF.